This T cell receptor (beta chain) is drawn from a study of early T cells in non-severe SARS-CoV-2 infection. Study-level findings and limits: Comparison of clonotypes with VDJdb favored anti-spike CD8 responses while missing private and CD4 specificities.

In the case of this clonotype: Its antigen is undetermined.

TCRdb re-analysed the 5' RACE reads in MiXCR, keeping a single row per CDR3 protein. The sample holds 60,000 to 75,000 distinct CDR3 sequences, about 11% seen once. The V gene lost 1 base and the J gene lost 0 bases, with 10 bases spanning the gap. CDR1 SGHVS and CDR2 FNYEAQ come from the germline V gene. The CDR3 is made up of 15 amino acids. This receptor was identified in an adult who was a healthcare worker with PCR-confirmed SARS-CoV-2 infection or an uninfected control (not recorded which). The sample was whole blood. The V call is TRBV7-6, the J call TRBJ2-7, with a weak D call TRBD2 (6 bases). CDR3 protein: CASSLEEGSSYEQYF. The CDR3 DNA reads TGTGCCAGCAGCTTAGAGGAGGGGAGCTCCTACGAGCAGTACTTC. Variable domain in full (rest from reference TRBV7-6 and TRBJ2-7): GAGVSQSPRYKVTKRGQDVALRCDPISGHVSLYWYRQALGQGPEFLTYFNYEAQQDKSGLPNDRFSAERPEGSISTLTIQRTEQRDSAMYRCASSLEEGSSYEQYFGPGTRLTVT.